One sample yielded the 22 T cell receptor beta chains listed below, sequenced in a study of regulatory and conventional T cells in RAG deficiency. The sorted regulatory T cells were CD4+, CD25-high and CD127-low, with genomic DNA sequenced. Profiling relied on immunoSEQ multiplex PCR, and the TCRdb table lists in-frame clones only, not all of them. This table holds roughly 29,000 clones, 90% to 95% found once. The data also belong to a second study, concerning regulatory T cells. That study reports: Primers: 52 TRBV forward and 13 TRBJ reverse.

Sequencing was done on a sample of Tregs sorted from blood. These receptors were collected from a human donor in good health.

The V gene is TRBV27, the J gene TRBJ2-7; D perhaps matches TRBD1 (6 bases). Germline CDR1 reads MNHEY; CDR2 reads SMNVEV (reference sequence). CDR3 length equals 13 residues. The V gene lost 4 bases and the J gene lost 3 bases, with 10 bases spanning the gap. CDR3 nucleotide sequence: TGTGCCAGCAGTTGGGACAAGGGCTACGAGCAGTACTTC. Translation gives CASSWDKGYEQYF.

The chain is built from TRBV4-2 and TRBJ2-1; 8 positions agree with TRBD2. V lost 1 base and J lost 5; bases outside the gene matches: 4. The CDR3 sequence is 15 residues long. The germline V gene has CDR1 LGHNA and CDR2 YNFKEQ. CDR3 loop: CASSQGGLADNEQFF. In DNA, the CDR3 is TGTGCCAGCAGCCAAGGTGGACTAGCTGACAATGAGCAGTTCTTC.

The chain has TRBV7-9 and TRBJ1-2; 8 nucleotides match TRBD1. Unmatched junction bases numbered 9, after V lost 5 bases and J lost 10 bases. The CDR3 runs 13 residues. CDR1 is SEHNR, CDR2 FQNEAQ, per germline (reference sequence). The CDR3: CASSPGQGRDYTF. CDR3 DNA: TGTGCCAGCAGCCCAGGACAGGGCCGAGACTACACCTTC.

The chain has TRBV5-5 and TRBJ2-2; 8 nucleotides line up with TRBD2. With 1 base clipped from V and 3 bases from J, the junction kept 5 bases outside the gene matches. The CDR3 length is 16 residues. Germline V gene data show CDR1 as SGHKS and CDR2 as YYEKEE (reference sequence). DNA for the CDR3: TGTGCCAGCAGCTTGCGGGAGGGACGGTACACCGGGGAGCTGTTTTTT. Translating it yields CASSLREGRYTGELFF. Full variable domain (remainder filled in from reference TRBV5-5 and TRBJ2-2): DAGVTQSPTHLIKTRGQQVTLRCSPISGHKSVSWYQQVLGQGPQFIFQYYEKEERGRGNFPDRFSARQFPNYSSELNVNALLLGDSALYLCASSLREGRYTGELFFGEGSRLTVL.

The chain is built from TRBV5-5 and TRBJ1-1, with D maybe TRBD1 (6 bases). The CDR3 runs 13 residues. Looked up from germline, CDR1 is SGHKS and CDR2 is YYEKEE (reference sequence). Deletions cut 4 bases from V and 5 bases from J, with 12 bases between. Written as DNA, the CDR3 is TGTGCCAGCAGCATCCAGGGGAGGACTGAAGCTTTCTTT. Translating it yields CASSIQGRTEAFF. Drawing the rest from reference TRBV5-5 and TRBJ1-1, the complete variable domain is DAGVTQSPTHLIKTRGQQVTLRCSPISGHKSVSWYQQVLGQGPQFIFQYYEKEERGRGNFPDRFSARQFPNYSSELNVNALLLGDSALYLCASSIQGRTEAFFGQGTRLTVV.

With respect to this clone: Because it lacks the conserved phenylalanine or tryptophan at the end, this CDR3 is likely a read error. Here the CDR3 reads CASSSDRIYGYTL. The CDR3 DNA sequence: TGTGCCAGCAGCTCTGACAGAATCTATGGCTACACCCTC. The chain recombines TRBV6-5 with TRBJ1-2, with a possible D match to TRBD1 (5 bases). This CDR3 contains 13 residues. Germline CDR1 is MNHEY and CDR2 is SVGAGI. With 6 bases removed from V and 4 bases from J, the gap between germline ends came to 12 bases.

The chain recombines TRBV30 with TRBJ2-1; D unresolved. The CDR3 covers 11 residues. The germline CDR1 and CDR2 sequences are GTSNPN and SVGIG (reference sequence). V was cut by 5 bases and J by 8 bases, with 10 bases left in between. The CDR3 sequence is CAWSGLDEQFF. The CDR3, as DNA: TGTGCCTGGTCGGGTCTGGATGAGCAGTTCTTC.

J is TRBJ2-2 and V is TRBV4-1; D is tentatively TRBD1 or TRBD2 (7 bases each). The CDR3 is 18 residues long. CDR1 and CDR2 (germline): MGHRA, YSYEKL. The V gene lost 4 bases and the J gene lost 2 bases, with 20 bases spanning the gap. DNA for the CDR3: TGCGCCAGCAGCCCCCAGGGGGTAGCGGGTCCCAACACCGGGGAGCTGTTTTTT. The encoded protein is CASSPQGVAGPNTGELFF.

The rearrangement uses TRBV6-1 and TRBJ1-6; 7 nucleotides align to TRBD1. CDR1 is MNHNS, CDR2 SASEGT, per germline. With V trimmed by 4 bases and J by 0 bases, 6 bases remained unmatched. The CDR3 sequence is 17 residues long. This CDR3 is CASSVGQHSSYNSPLHF. CDR3 coding DNA: TGTGCCAGCAGTGTGGGACAGCACAGCTCCTATAATTCACCCCTCCACTTT.

The DNA for the CDR3 is TGTGCCAGCAGCGCCGAGTTTGCAGGGAGACTGTTTTTT. Translated, it gives CASSAEFAGRLFF. The chain links TRBV7-9 to TRBJ1-4, with D tentatively TRBD1 (5 bases). There are 13 residues in the CDR3. Germline CDR1 is SEHNR and CDR2 is FQNEAQ (reference sequence). The V and J ends lost 5 bases and 13 bases respectively, with 17 bases between them.

This chain connects TRBV6-6 to TRBJ1-2; D is ambiguous. Trimming removed 4 bases at V and 4 bases at J, with 16 bases between. The CDR3 runs to 15 residues. Germline CDR1 MNHNY, CDR2 SVGAGI (reference sequence). The CDR3 protein is CASSFSGVLAYGYTF. The CDR3, as DNA: TGTGCCAGCAGTTTTAGCGGGGTTTTGGCCTATGGCTACACCTTC.

A single count supports this clone. J is TRBJ2-1 and V is TRBV20-1; D uncertain. Per the germline V gene, CDR1 is DFQATT and CDR2 is SNEGSKA (reference sequence). V shed 6 bases and J shed 10 bases, with 13 bases lying between them. The CDR3 runs 11 residues. The CDR3 reads CSARTNGEQFF. In nucleotides, the CDR3 is TGCAGTGCCAGAACAAACGGGGAGCAGTTCTTC.

The table lists this clone with a count of one. The chain has TRBV9 and TRBJ2-1, with a possible D match to TRBD2 (5 bases). V was clipped by 0 bases and J by 0 bases, with 13 bases between them. This CDR3 has 17 amino acids. The germline V gene has CDR1 SGDLS and CDR2 YYNGEE. The CDR3 DNA follows: TGTGCCAGCAGCGTAGTAGGCGAGCGGAGCTCCTACAATGAGCAGTTCTTC. Protein product: CASSVVGERSSYNEQFF.

This chain joins TRBV6-4 and TRBJ1-6; 9 bases match TRBD1. The V segment lost 6 bases and the J segment 7 bases; nucleotides outside the gene matches: 4. Germline lookup yields CDR1 MRHNA and CDR2 SNTAGT. The CDR3 has 14 residues. This CDR3 reads CASSVDRGNSPLHF. The CDR3 nucleotides are TGTGCCAGCAGCGTGGACAGGGGAAATTCACCCCTCCACTTT.

The genes are TRBV5-1 and TRBJ1-1; unclear D gene. CDR3 length: 14 amino acids. V lost 4 bases to trimming and J lost 0 bases, with 10 bases between them. The V gene's germline CDR1 is SGHRS and CDR2 YFSETQ. The CDR3 sequence: CASSPETVNTEAFF. CDR3 in DNA: TGCGCCAGCAGCCCTGAGACGGTGAACACTGAAGCTTTCTTT.

The rearrangement links TRBV4-2 to TRBJ2-4; D is tentatively TRBD1 or TRBD2 (6 bases each). Germline V gives CDR1 LGHNA, CDR2 YNFKEQ. V was pared by 3 bases and J by 5 bases, with 17 bases between. The CDR3 spans 16 residues. The CDR3 region is CASSHTLGQRENIQYF. In DNA form, the CDR3 reads TGTGCCAGCAGCCACACCTTAGGACAGCGGGAAAACATTCAGTACTTC.

The chain is built from TRBV7-8 and TRBJ1-4; possible D gene TRBD1, 6 bases. Between the trimmed V and J ends, which lost 1 base and 6 bases, there was a span of 18 bases. There are 17 residues in the CDR3. Germline V gene sequence: CDR1 SGHVS, CDR2 FQNEAQ. The CDR3 coding sequence is TGTGCCAGCAGCTTAGACCAACCGACAGGCCCCCATGAAAAACTGTTTTTT. As protein: CASSLDQPTGPHEKLFF.

This clone was observed a few times. This rearrangement joins TRBV7-9 to TRBJ1-1, with a weak D call TRBD1 (5 bases). Trimming removed 1 base at V and 10 bases at J, with 16 bases between. The CDR3 consists of 14 residues. The germline V gene has CDR1 SEHNR and CDR2 FQNEAQ (reference sequence). CDR3 residues: CASSLGRTREGAFF. The CDR3 nucleotides read TGTGCCAGCAGCTTAGGTCGGACACGCGAGGGAGCTTTCTTT.

In DNA, the CDR3 is TGTGCCAGCAGCTTTTCGGGGCGCCCCTCCTACGAGCAGTACTTC. Translating it yields CASSFSGRPSYEQYF. The V gene is TRBV5-6, the J gene TRBJ2-7; D tentatively fits TRBD1 or TRBD2 (5 bases each). Germline loops: CDR1 SGHDT, CDR2 YYEEEE. This CDR3 is 15 amino acids long. V was pared by 2 bases and J by 0 bases, with 12 bases between.

The chain joins TRBV6-5 to TRBJ1-5; D is perhaps TRBD1 (5 bases). From germline, CDR1 is MNHEY and CDR2 SVGAGI. This CDR3 comprises 13 residues. V lost 4 bases and J 7 bases, leaving 11 bases between the germline ends. CDR3 coding DNA: TGTGCCAGCAGTTCAGCGGGGCGACAGCCCCAGCATTTT. As protein: CASSSAGRQPQHF.

This clone was recorded a few times. The chain is built from TRBV2 and TRBJ2-5; no clear D gene. The CDR3 is 12 residues long. Germline V gene lookup returns CDR1 SNHLY and CDR2 FYNNEI. V was cut by 6 bases and J by 5 bases, with 10 bases left in between. CDR3 sequence: CASRAQVETQYF. Here the CDR3 DNA reads TGTGCCAGCAGAGCCCAAGTGGAGACCCAGTACTTC.

The CDR3 loop reads CASSADRGSGNTIYF. The CDR3 DNA reads TGTGCCAGCAGCGCCGACAGGGGTTCCGGAAACACCATATATTTT. The rearrangement joins TRBV27 to TRBJ1-3; 8 nucleotides match TRBD1. Germline CDR1 MNHEY, CDR2 SMNVEV (reference sequence). V was clipped by 6 bases and J by 4 bases; unmatched bases: 8. The CDR3 is 15 residues long.